This TCR beta chain was sequenced for a study of blood T cell repertoires in COVID-19. Produced via immunoSEQ multiplex PCR; TCRdb's table is partial and in-frame only. Here the sample spans 150,000 to 200,000 clones, 75% to 85% being singletons. CDR1 is SEHNR and CDR2 is FQNEAQ in the germline V gene (reference sequence). Trimming at V came to 5 bases and at J to 7 bases, leaving 6 bases not matched to a gene. CDR3 length: 15 amino acids. V gene TRBV7-9 combines with J gene TRBJ2-2; 11 nucleotides agree with TRBD1. This clonotype originated in a man aged 40-50 years who had recovered from COVID-19. Sequencing was performed on PBMCs or T cells enriched from blood (not recorded which). In DNA form, the CDR3 reads TGTGCCAGCAGCCCCCAGGACAGGGGGCACGGGGAGCTGTTTTTT. It specifies CASSPQDRGHGELFF.